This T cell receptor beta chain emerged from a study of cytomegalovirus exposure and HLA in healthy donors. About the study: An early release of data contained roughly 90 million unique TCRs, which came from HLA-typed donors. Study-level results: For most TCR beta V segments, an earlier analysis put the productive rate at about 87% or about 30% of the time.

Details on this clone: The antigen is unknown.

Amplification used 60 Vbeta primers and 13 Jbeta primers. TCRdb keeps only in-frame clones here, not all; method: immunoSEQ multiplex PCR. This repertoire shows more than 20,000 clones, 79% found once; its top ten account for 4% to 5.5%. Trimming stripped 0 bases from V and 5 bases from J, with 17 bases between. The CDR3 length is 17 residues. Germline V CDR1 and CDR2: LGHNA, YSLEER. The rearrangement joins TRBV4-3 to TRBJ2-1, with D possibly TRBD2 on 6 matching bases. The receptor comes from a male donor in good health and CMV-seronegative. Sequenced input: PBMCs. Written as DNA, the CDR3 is TGCGCCAGCAGCCAAGAGCTTAGTGGGGGACTTAACAATGAGCAGTTCTTC. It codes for CASSQELSGGLNNEQFF.